This T cell receptor beta chain comes out of a study of T cells in Graves' hyperthyroidism and ophthalmopathy. Study-level results: Among thyroid clonotypes expanded above 0.001, most also appeared in blood. Ophthalmopathy was told apart from stable hyperthyroidism by a 13 V-J model.

This CDR3 region has 15 residues. Per the germline V gene, CDR1 is SGHTA and CDR2 is FQGNSA. Trimming pared 0 bases from V and 6 bases from J, leaving 14 bases between. The table lists this clonotype with many counts. Its antigen is currently unknown. Amplification of TCR beta CDR3 regions used RNA as the template. HTBI primers were employed in a first-round RT-PCR of the TCR CDR3. TCRdb redid the calling of the multiplex PCR reads with MiXCR, one entry per CDR3 protein. The data contain about 270,000 distinct CDR3 sequences, almost 25% of them singletons. V and J are TRBV7-2 and TRBJ2-5, with TRBD1 as a possible D gene (6 bases). Sequences were obtained from blood. The receptor's source is a woman aged 40 to 55 with Graves' ophthalmopathy. CDR3 protein: CASSLAGTGPKTQYF. The DNA for the CDR3 is TGTGCCAGCAGCTTAGCGGGCACAGGGCCGAAGACCCAGTACTTC.